This T cell receptor beta chain emerged from a study of blood T cells in healthy people across ages. This clonotype has just a few counts. The antigen remains unidentified. The CDR3 is made up of 12 amino acids. Germline CDR1 reads SNHLY; CDR2 reads FYNNEI. A second PCR, run for roughly 7 to 12 cycles, used a sample-barcoded 5' primer plus a J-beta primer mix. TCRdb analysed the 5' RACE reads with MiXCR anew, one entry per CDR3 protein. The data show roughly 2 million distinct CDR3 sequences, approximately 50% seen once. The study, taken as a whole, reports: No conclusive comparison of naive versus antigen-experienced cells was possible with unsorted PBMCs. It was the long-lived donors that had more naive CD4+ cells and higher diversity than aged donors. Getting older went along with TCR beta diversity per million T cells dropping roughly linearly.

The TCR sequence derives from a woman aged 40 to 50 in good health. What was sequenced was blood. The genes are TRBV2 and TRBJ2-4; D unclear. Matching the DNA end better, TRBJ2-7 makes the J call doubtful. CDR3 DNA: TGTGCCAGCAGTGGCGAGATCTACGAGCAGTACTTC. Its translation: CASSGEIYEQYF.